This entry lists 25 T cell receptor beta chains sequenced from one sample in a study of shared clonotypes between healthy human individuals (dated by TCRdb to 2020 to 2022). The protocol used for the library was the immunoSEQ multiplex PCR assay. The table was pulled from immuneACCESS by TCRdb, which kept in-frame rearrangements only. Such tables lose some clones; where checked, under half of the loss comes from unresolved V genes, and the rest has no known cause. The table for this sample lists under 200,000 clones; around 93% of them were counted only once. 0.067% of the sample is held by the ten biggest clonotypes. The sample was naive CD4+ T cells sorted from blood. The cell subset or site label corresponds to: CD45RA+ positively selected. The receptors derive from a woman aged 25 to 39 in good health.

The chain employs TRBV6-6 and TRBJ2-1, with D possibly being TRBD2 (5 bases). The germline V gene encodes CDR1 MNHNY and CDR2 SVGAGI (reference sequence). This CDR3 has 15 residues. Trimming removed 2 bases from V and 3 bases from J, with 11 bases in between. CDR3 sequence reads: CASSYAGENYNEQFF. CDR3 DNA sequence: TGTGCCAGCAGTTACGCCGGGGAGAACTACAATGAGCAGTTCTTC.

The chain recombines TRBV19 with TRBJ2-6; no firm D call. CDR1 LNHDA and CDR2 SQIVND come from the germline V gene (reference sequence). V lost 10 bases, J lost 0 bases, and 19 bases lay in between. The CDR3 consists of 17 residues. The CDR3: CATQTRIRASGANVLTF. CDR3 bases: TGTGCCACCCAGACACGTATTAGGGCCTCTGGGGCCAACGTCCTGACTTTC.

The genes are TRBV28 and TRBJ2-5; TRBD1 is a possible D gene (6 bases). The J call may be faulty, since TRBJ2-7 better matches the DNA end. This CDR3 has 14 residues. Germline V lookup: CDR1 MDHEN, CDR2 SYDVKM. The CDR3 coding sequence is TGTGCCAGCAGTTTCTTACAGGGCTTAGGCGAGCAGTACTTC. As protein: CASSFLQGLGEQYF.

The chain couples TRBV6-1 to TRBJ2-7; 8 nucleotides line up with TRBD1. Germline V gives CDR1 MNHNS, CDR2 SASEGT. CDR3 length equals 13 residues. Losses at the gene ends were 5 bases for V and 1 base for J; bases not matched to a gene: 1. CDR3 residues: CASSRTGSYEQYF. The CDR3 DNA sequence: TGTGCCAGCAGTCGGACAGGGTCCTACGAGCAGTACTTC.

This rearrangement joins TRBV4-1 to TRBJ1-4; D remains ambiguous. The CDR3 has 15 amino acids. Germline assignment: CDR1 MGHRA and CDR2 YSYEKL. V lost 1 base, J lost 4 bases, and 10 bases lay in between. CDR3 amino acids: CASSQVATFNEKLFF. The CDR3 DNA reads as TGCGCCAGCAGCCAAGTAGCGACATTTAATGAAAAACTGTTTTTT.

The chain joins TRBV28 to TRBJ2-5; 7 bases line up with TRBD1. Matching the DNA end better, TRBJ2-7 makes the J call doubtful. The CDR3 loop spans 12 amino acids. Germline V CDR1 and CDR2: MDHEN, SYDVKM. CDR3 DNA sequence: TGTGCCAGCATGGGACAGTCCTACGAGCAGTACTTC. This sequence encodes CASMGQSYEQYF.

The chain is built from TRBV5-1 and TRBJ1-1; 8 bases agree with TRBD1. There are 15 residues in the CDR3. Germline values: CDR1 SGHRS, CDR2 YFSETQ. With 4 bases clipped from V and 1 base from J, the junction kept 6 bases outside the gene matches. CDR3 in DNA: TGCGCCAGCAGCCCGCCTGGACAGGGGAACACTGAAGCTTTCTTT. Its protein product is CASSPPGQGNTEAFF.

In this sample, this clone turned up once. The rearrangement joins TRBV9 to TRBJ1-1, with 8 bases matching TRBD1. Germline lookup yields CDR1 SGDLS and CDR2 YYNGEE. V shed 4 bases and J 1 base; nucleotides not matched to a gene: 6. The CDR3 consists of 15 residues. The CDR3 DNA reads as TGTGCCAGCAGCCCAGATGGACAGGGGAACACTGAAGCTTTCTTT. This translates into CASSPDGQGNTEAFF.

The genes are TRBV19 and TRBJ2-3, with D possibly matching TRBD1 (5 bases). Trimming cost V 3 bases and J 2 bases, with 12 bases left between them. This CDR3 has 15 amino acids. Germline V gene lookup returns CDR1 LNHDA and CDR2 SQIVND (reference sequence). The CDR3 protein is CASSMRQGTTDTQYF. CDR3 bases: TGTGCCAGTAGTATGAGGCAGGGCACCACAGATACGCAGTATTTT.

About this clone: The germline gene is not matched at one end of the junction; a read error may be the cause. The chain combines TRBV4-1 with TRBJ2-2; possibly TRBD1 for D (6 bases). CDR1 is MGHRA, CDR2 YSYEKL, per germline. The CDR3 is 14 residues long. Written as DNA, the CDR3 is TGCGCCAGCAGACCCACAGGGAACCCCGGGGAGCTGTTTTTT. It specifies CASRPTGNPGELFF.

The chain couples TRBV5-1 to TRBJ2-1, with TRBD2 matching over 13 bases. Germline V lookup: CDR1 SGHRS, CDR2 YFSETQ. Unmatched junction bases numbered 7, after V lost 4 bases and J lost 9 bases. The CDR3 is made up of 15 amino acids. CDR3 amino acids: CASSRPGLAGIEQFF. CDR3 DNA sequence: TGCGCCAGCAGCCGTCCGGGACTAGCGGGAATTGAGCAGTTCTTC.

The rearrangement links TRBV5-1 to TRBJ2-7; 8 bases are shared with TRBD2. This CDR3 contains 14 residues. Trimming cost V 5 bases and J 0 bases; bases outside gene matches: 4. The V gene's germline CDR1 is SGHRS and CDR2 YFSETQ. The CDR3 spells CASRAGGLSYEQYF. Written as DNA, the CDR3 is TGCGCCAGCAGGGCGGGAGGACTCTCCTACGAGCAGTACTTC.

This sequence joins TRBV10-3 and TRBJ1-1; D may be TRBD1 (5 bases). V shed 4 bases and J shed 6 bases, with 12 bases lying between them. The CDR3 loop spans 13 amino acids. Germline CDR1 and CDR2: ENHRY and SYGVKD. CDR3 region: CAISGARGAEAFF. CDR3 bases: TGTGCCATCAGTGGAGCAAGGGGAGCTGAAGCTTTCTTT.

V is TRBV19 and J is TRBJ2-7; perhaps TRBD2 as D (6 bases). V was trimmed by 5 bases and J by 0 bases, leaving 17 bases between them. Per germline, CDR1 LNHDA and CDR2 SQIVND (reference sequence). This CDR3 comprises 16 residues. The CDR3 coding sequence is TGTGCCAGTAGTTACGGGACTGCTGGCCTCTCCTACGAGCAGTACTTC. It is translated as CASSYGTAGLSYEQYF.

The chain couples TRBV4-1 to TRBJ1-4, with D possibly matching TRBD1 (5 bases). Looked up from germline, CDR1 is MGHRA and CDR2 is YSYEKL. V was cut by 0 bases and J by 8 bases, with 19 bases left in between. The CDR3 has 17 residues. The CDR3, as DNA: TGCGCCAGCAGCCAAGATTGGACATCATGGGCGGAAGAAAAACTGTTTTTT. Translated: CASSQDWTSWAEEKLFF.

V gene TRBV5-1 combines with J gene TRBJ1-2, with D unresolved. Germline lookup yields CDR1 SGHRS and CDR2 YFSETQ. Trimming left V 0 bases short and J 4 bases short, with 10 bases between. The CDR3 has 14 residues. CDR3 nucleotides: TGCGCCAGCAGCTTGGTGGGCAGCGGCTATGGCTACACCTTC. As protein: CASSLVGSGYGYTF.

The chain couples TRBV9 to TRBJ2-1; D ambiguous. V was shortened by 2 bases and J by 1 base, with 7 bases between the two germline ends. Germline V gene data show CDR1 as SGDLS and CDR2 as YYNGEE. The CDR3 is made up of 14 amino acids. The CDR3 region is CASSVAPSYNEQFF. The CDR3 region has the DNA TGTGCCAGCAGCGTGGCCCCTTCCTACAATGAGCAGTTCTTC. Full variable domain (remainder filled in from reference TRBV9 and TRBJ2-1): DSGVTQTPKHLITATGQRVTLRCSPRSGDLSVYWYQQSLDQGLQFLIQYYNGEERAKGNILERFSAQQFPDLHSELNLSSLELGDSALYFCASSVAPSYNEQFFGPGTRLTVL.

The chain links TRBV18 to TRBJ1-1; a possible D gene is TRBD1 (6 bases). This CDR3 spans 15 amino acids. Germline lookup yields CDR1 KGHSH and CDR2 LQKENI. The V end was cut by 1 base, the J end by 2 bases, with 11 bases between. CDR3 nucleotides: TGTGCCAGCTCACCACTTCCAGGGGAAAACACTGAAGCTTTCTTT. This translates into CASSPLPGENTEAFF.

The gene calls are TRBV19 and TRBJ1-6, with TRBD1 as a possible D gene (5 bases). The CDR3 runs to 14 residues. V lost 6 bases to trimming and J lost 10 bases, with 16 bases between them. Germline CDR1 reads LNHDA; CDR2 reads SQIVND (reference sequence). The DNA of the CDR3 is TGTGCCAGTAGGGGACCCGAGGGGAACTCACCCCTCCACTTT. Amino acids: CASRGPEGNSPLHF.

The V gene is TRBV5-8, the J gene TRBJ2-5; D remains unclear. The CDR3 consists of 12 residues. Germline assignment: CDR1 SGHTS and CDR2 YDEGEE. Trimming cost V 6 bases and J 4 bases, with 10 bases left between them. The CDR3: CASIFTGETQYF. CDR3 in DNA: TGTGCCAGCATTTTTACGGGAGAGACCCAGTACTTC.

The chain carries TRBV5-3 and TRBJ2-5, with D hard to call. TRBV5-3 is placed among ORFs of uncertain function. The V end lost 4 bases, the J end lost 10 bases, and 29 bases lay between the germline ends. The length of the CDR3 is 17 residues. CDR3 DNA: TGTGCCAGAAGCACCTGGCTTTCGACAACGGCTCGTAAAGGCCAGTACTTC. It yields the protein CARSTWLSTTARKGQYF.

This chain uses TRBV28 with TRBJ1-2, with 7 bases that match TRBD1. J lost 1 base, V lost 7 bases, and 15 bases had no gene match. This CDR3 is built from 17 residues. Looked up from germline, CDR1 is MDHEN and CDR2 is SYDVKM. DNA for the CDR3: TGTGCCAGCAACGTCTACAGGGGTTCGACCGGTAACTATGGCTACACCTTC. It translates to CASNVYRGSTGNYGYTF.

Points on this clone: Germline and junction disagree at one end, which may indicate a read error. CDR3 bases: TGTGCCGGCAGCCCCTGGACAGGAAGCAATCAGCCCCAGCATTTT. Protein sequence: CAGSPWTGSNQPQHF. The chain links TRBV7-2 to TRBJ1-5; 7 bases match TRBD1. Germline V gene data show CDR1 as SGHTA and CDR2 as FQGNSA. This CDR3 contains 15 residues.

This sequence joins TRBV7-7 and TRBJ2-3; D is ambiguous. Germline CDR1 is SSHAT and CDR2 is FNYEAQ (reference sequence). V was cut by 4 bases and J by 0 bases, with 5 bases left in between. The CDR3 is 13 amino acids. The CDR3 coding sequence is TGTGCCAGCAGCTCCACTAGCACAGATACGCAGTATTTT. This gives the protein CASSSTSTDTQYF. The full variable domain, completed using reference TRBV7-7 and TRBJ2-3, is GAGVSQSPRYKVTKRGQDVTLRCDPISSHATLYWYQQALGQGPEFLTYFNYEAQPDKSGLPSDRFSAERPEGSISTLTIQRTEQRDSAMYRCASSSTSTDTQYFGPGTRLTVL.

V usage is TRBV27 and J usage is TRBJ1-6; no firm D call. The CDR3 covers 13 residues. CDR1 is MNHEY, CDR2 SMNVEV, per germline (reference sequence). Trimming shortened V by 6 bases and J by 8 bases, and 11 bases separated the two germline ends. The CDR3 DNA sequence: TGTGCCAGCAGCGGACGGTGGGATTCACCCCTCCACTTT. This translates into CASSGRWDSPLHF.